This TCR beta chain was captured by sequencing in a study of CD8 T cells in ankylosing spondylitis. Findings and limits, study-wide: Seemingly distinctive of ankylosing spondylitis blood was a TCR beta motif formed by eight highly homologous variants. Disease-linked clones had a CD8+ phenotype and relatively low frequency in peripheral blood.

As concerns this clonotype: Its antigen is currently unknown.

Making the TCR beta libraries involved quantitative 5'-RACE with molecular barcodes. MiXCR was run by TCRdb on the 5' RACE reads, yielding one entry per CDR3 protein. Of about 480,000 distinct CDR3 sequences in the sample, 17% were seen once. The CDR3 totals 14 residues. V was clipped by 7 bases and J by 10 bases; unmatched bases: 8. The chain joins TRBV12-3 or TRBV12-4 to TRBJ1-6, with TRBD1 matching over 9 bases. The TCR was taken from a male donor with ankylosing spondylitis. Sequencing input: blood, either unsorted or a sorted T cell fraction (not recorded which). Here the CDR3 DNA reads TGTGCCAGCACCACGGGACAGGGAGGGTCACCCCTCCACTTT. Its translation: CASTTGQGGSPLHF.